This is a list of T cell receptor beta chains from one sample in a study of blood T cell repertoires in COVID-19. Profiled with immunoSEQ multiplex PCR; TCRdb holds only in-frame clones, not every one. The table has approximately 240,000 clones, roughly nine tenths seen once. Sequencing used PBMCs or T cells enriched from blood (not recorded which). The receptor set was obtained from a woman under 30 in a cohort exposed to, infected with or recovered from COVID-19 (not recorded which). CDR3s include the opening cysteine and the closing phenylalanine or tryptophan. Not all rows give a size; the values are once, few, many and, for expanded clones, a class.

clone_size: -; cdr3_length: 14; v_call: TRBV5-6; cdr3_aa: CASSFDRNNSPLHF
clone_size: -; cdr3_length: 16; v_call: TRBV7-9; cdr3_aa: CASSTRTGGKNSPLHF
clone_size: few; cdr3_length: 14; v_call: TRBV7-9; cdr3_aa: CASSSQGSNQPQHF
clone_size: -; cdr3_length: 15; v_call: TRBV7-2; cdr3_aa: CASSLVWGGGTEAFF
clone_size: -; cdr3_length: 18; v_call: TRBV18; cdr3_aa: CASSPPGGRGLSNTEAFF
clone_size: -; cdr3_length: 14; v_call: TRBV5-1; cdr3_aa: CASSLRSSGNTIYF
clone_size: -; cdr3_length: 17; v_call: TRBV19; cdr3_aa: CASSPSGAGVGAGELFF
clone_size: -; cdr3_length: 15; v_call: TRBV7-8; cdr3_aa: CASSLVRLQGIEAFF
clone_size: -; cdr3_length: 15; v_call: TRBV3-1/TRBV3-2; cdr3_aa: CASSFSGPGTDTQYF
clone_size: -; cdr3_length: 14; v_call: TRBV18; cdr3_aa: CASSPGQGINEQFF
clone_size: -; cdr3_length: 12; v_call: TRBV30; cdr3_aa: CAWPRDGNTIYF
clone_size: -; cdr3_length: 18; v_call: TRBV6-1; cdr3_aa: CASSEGTPFRTESYEQYF
clone_size: -; cdr3_length: 16; v_call: TRBV7-7; cdr3_aa: CASSPSMGGTGYEQYF
clone_size: -; cdr3_length: 15; v_call: TRBV3-1/TRBV3-2; cdr3_aa: CASSPRSGVWGEQFF
clone_size: -; cdr3_length: 12; v_call: TRBV28; cdr3_aa: CASTSSVQPQHF
clone_size: -; cdr3_length: 13; v_call: TRBV10-3; cdr3_aa: CAISKGLDNEQFF
clone_size: once; cdr3_length: 15; v_call: TRBV9; cdr3_aa: CASSVATGSSYEQYF
clone_size: -; cdr3_length: 17; v_call: TRBV6-1; cdr3_aa: CASSEEASGTLAGELFF
clone_size: -; cdr3_length: 16; v_call: TRBV7-6; cdr3_aa: CASSLRDTMNTGELFF
clone_size: -; cdr3_length: 19; v_call: TRBV19; cdr3_aa: CASSIDPQTSGRAGETQYF
clone_size: -; cdr3_length: 16; v_call: TRBV24-1; cdr3_aa: CATSAIAGGRPDTQYF
clone_size: -; cdr3_length: 15; v_call: TRBV5-1; cdr3_aa: CASSLQQAGNSPLHF
clone_size: -; cdr3_length: 15; v_call: TRBV6-5; cdr3_aa: CASSNRQGTIYEQYF
clone_size: -; cdr3_length: 15; v_call: TRBV5-1; cdr3_aa: CASSSTSGRAGEQFF
clone_size: -; cdr3_length: 15; v_call: TRBV9; cdr3_aa: CASSPHSGVSYEQYF
clone_size: -; cdr3_length: 14; v_call: TRBV11-2; cdr3_aa: CASSLDDRTYEQYF
clone_size: -; cdr3_length: 14; v_call: TRBV5-1; cdr3_aa: CASSLELAGGQGFF
clone_size: -; cdr3_length: 16; v_call: TRBV6-1; cdr3_aa: CASSDRTSGRAGELFF
clone_size: -; cdr3_length: 16; v_call: TRBV6-1; cdr3_aa: CASSEETSGGSYEQYF
clone_size: -; cdr3_length: 16; v_call: TRBV30; cdr3_aa: CAWSVGDSKLNQPQHF
clone_size: -; cdr3_length: 17; v_call: TRBV19; cdr3_aa: CASRLGGAHYSNQPQHF
clone_size: -; cdr3_length: 15; v_call: TRBV7-2; cdr3_aa: CASSLDEGRGSPLHF
clone_size: -; cdr3_length: 14; v_call: TRBV24-1; cdr3_aa: CATASGGQRQPQHF
clone_size: -; cdr3_length: 16; v_call: TRBV5-3; cdr3_aa: CARSVGTSGSSDTQYF
clone_size: -; cdr3_length: 14; v_call: TRBV6-5; cdr3_aa: CATLGRENTGELFF
clone_size: -; cdr3_length: 22; v_call: TRBV21-1; cdr3_aa: CASSTQKTSGTSRGENTGELFF
clone_size: -; cdr3_length: 14; v_call: TRBV15; cdr3_aa: CATSRGGGTYEQYF
clone_size: -; cdr3_length: 14; v_call: TRBV9; cdr3_aa: CASSPRQGADTQYF
clone_size: -; cdr3_length: 15; v_call: TRBV27; cdr3_aa: CASSPSRGGNYGYTF
clone_size: -; cdr3_length: 13; v_call: TRBV5-1; cdr3_aa: CASSPGGRDTQYF
clone_size: -; cdr3_length: 17; v_call: TRBV19; cdr3_aa: CASSIALPDRAPLPQHF
clone_size: -; cdr3_length: 17; v_call: TRBV6-1; cdr3_aa: CASSDGGTGGSNEKLFF
clone_size: -; cdr3_length: 16; v_call: TRBV7-2; cdr3_aa: CASSFGAGWDQETQYF
clone_size: -; cdr3_length: 13; v_call: TRBV30; cdr3_aa: CAWSFGDQYGYTF
clone_size: -; cdr3_length: 13; v_call: TRBV14; cdr3_aa: CASSRKQRNEQFF
clone_size: -; cdr3_length: 11; v_call: TRBV2; cdr3_aa: CASRIDRRAFF
clone_size: -; cdr3_length: 12; v_call: TRBV6-6; cdr3_aa: CASSLGQNEQYF
clone_size: once; cdr3_length: 12; v_call: TRBV7-9; cdr3_aa: CASSLDRGGYTF
clone_size: few; cdr3_length: 16; v_call: TRBV10-3; cdr3_aa: CAISENSGTYTGELFF
clone_size: -; cdr3_length: 12; v_call: TRBV28; cdr3_aa: CASSLSEYEQYF